This paragraph covers one T cell receptor beta chain sequence. Its antigen is unidentified. Only CD45RO-negative cells positively selected for CCR7 counted as naive CD8 cells, so terminally differentiated effector memory CD45RA+ cells were excluded. Running of the assay took place at deep level. Libraries were prepared by immunoSEQ multiplex PCR; TCRdb keeps only in-frame clonotypes and omits some of them. Of about 2.1 million clones in the sample, 93% were seen once. This sample was taken from a study of shared clonotypes between healthy human individuals. The germline gives CDR1 MNHEY, CDR2 SMNVEV (reference sequence). CDR3 length: 14 amino acids. V gave up 5 bases and J gave up 3 bases, with 14 bases separating them. Points from the study as a whole: Between four donors, naive CD4 clonotypes were shared at a level of approximately 5%.

The receptor was derived from a man aged 18 to 35 in good health. Some clones in this sample may be carry-over from other donors' samples. Material for sequencing was naive CD8+ T cells from PBMCs. The rearrangement links TRBV27 to TRBJ2-7; D possibly corresponds to TRBD2 (6 bases). CDR3 in DNA: TGTGCCAGCAGTACTCGGACTACGCTCTACGAGCAGTACTTC. It encodes CASSTRTTLYEQYF.